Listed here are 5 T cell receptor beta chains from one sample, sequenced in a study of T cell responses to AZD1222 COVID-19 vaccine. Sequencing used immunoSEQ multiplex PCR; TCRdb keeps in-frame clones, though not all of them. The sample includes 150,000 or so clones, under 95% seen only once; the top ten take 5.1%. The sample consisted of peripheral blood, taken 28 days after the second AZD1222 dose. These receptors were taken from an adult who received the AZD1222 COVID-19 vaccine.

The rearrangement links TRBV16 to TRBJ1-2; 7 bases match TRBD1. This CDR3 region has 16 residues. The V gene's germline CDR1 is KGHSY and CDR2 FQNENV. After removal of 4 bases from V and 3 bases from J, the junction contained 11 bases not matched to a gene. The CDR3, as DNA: TGTGCCAGCAGCCCGGATGACAGGGCTTTTCACTATGGCTACACCTTC. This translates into CASSPDDRAFHYGYTF.

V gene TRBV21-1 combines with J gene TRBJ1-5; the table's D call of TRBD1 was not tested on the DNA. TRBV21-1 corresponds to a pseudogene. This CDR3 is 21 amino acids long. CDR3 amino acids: CASSKKVLSGASGISNQPQHF. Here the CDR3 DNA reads TGTGCCAGCAGCAAAAAGGTATTGTCAGGGGCCTCGGGGATAAGCAATCAGCCCCAGCATTTT.

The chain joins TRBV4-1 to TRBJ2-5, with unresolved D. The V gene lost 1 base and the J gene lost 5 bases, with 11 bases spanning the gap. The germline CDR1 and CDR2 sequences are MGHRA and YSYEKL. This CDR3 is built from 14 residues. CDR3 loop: CASSQGSARETQYF. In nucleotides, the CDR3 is TGCGCCAGCAGCCAAGGTTCCGCGAGGGAGACCCAGTACTTC.

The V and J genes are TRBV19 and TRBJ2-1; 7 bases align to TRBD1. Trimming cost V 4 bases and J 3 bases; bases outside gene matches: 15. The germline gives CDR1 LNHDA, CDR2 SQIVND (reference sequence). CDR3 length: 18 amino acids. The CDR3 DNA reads TGTGCCAGTAGTAAAATCCCCCTTGACAGGGCGGACTACAATGAGCAGTTCTTC. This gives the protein CASSKIPLDRADYNEQFF. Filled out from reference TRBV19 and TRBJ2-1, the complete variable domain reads DGGITQSPKYLFRKEGQNVTLSCEQNLNHDAMYWYRQDPGQGLRLIYYSQIVNDFQKGDIAEGYSVSREKKESFPLTVTSAQKNPTAFYLCASSKIPLDRADYNEQFFGPGTRLTVL.

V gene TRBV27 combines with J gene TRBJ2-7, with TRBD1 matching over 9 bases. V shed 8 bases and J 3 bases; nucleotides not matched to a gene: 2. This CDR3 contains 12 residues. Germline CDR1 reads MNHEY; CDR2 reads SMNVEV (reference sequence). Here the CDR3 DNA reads TGTGCCAGCGGGACAGGGTTCTACGAGCAGTACTTC. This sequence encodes CASGTGFYEQYF.